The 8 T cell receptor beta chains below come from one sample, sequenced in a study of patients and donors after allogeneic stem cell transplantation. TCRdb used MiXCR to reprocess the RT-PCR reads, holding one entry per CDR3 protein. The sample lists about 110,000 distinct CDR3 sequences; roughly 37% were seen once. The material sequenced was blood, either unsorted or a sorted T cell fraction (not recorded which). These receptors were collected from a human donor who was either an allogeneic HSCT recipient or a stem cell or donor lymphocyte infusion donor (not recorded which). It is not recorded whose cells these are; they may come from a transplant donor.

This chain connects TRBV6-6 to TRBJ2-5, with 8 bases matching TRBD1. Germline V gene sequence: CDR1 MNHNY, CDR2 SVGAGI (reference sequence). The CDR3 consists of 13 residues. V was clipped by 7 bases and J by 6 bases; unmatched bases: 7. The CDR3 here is CASTVGQGQTQYF. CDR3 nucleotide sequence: TGTGCCAGCACCGTAGGACAGGGACAGACCCAGTACTTC.

The CDR3 sequence: CASSYRVSTGELFF. CDR3 in DNA: TGTGCCAGCAGTTACAGGGTTAGCACCGGGGAGCTGTTTTTT. The J gene is TRBJ2-2, the V gene TRBV28; D is possibly TRBD1 (6 bases). The CDR3 sequence is 14 residues long. Trimming stripped 4 bases from V and 4 bases from J, with 10 bases between. Germline CDR1 MDHEN, CDR2 SYDVKM. The full variable domain, completed using reference TRBV28 and TRBJ2-2, is DVKVTQSSRYLVKRTGEKVFLECVQDMDHENMFWYRQDPGLGLRLIYFSYDVKMKEKGDIPEGYSVSREKKERFSLILESASTNQTSMYLCASSYRVSTGELFFGEGSRLTVL.

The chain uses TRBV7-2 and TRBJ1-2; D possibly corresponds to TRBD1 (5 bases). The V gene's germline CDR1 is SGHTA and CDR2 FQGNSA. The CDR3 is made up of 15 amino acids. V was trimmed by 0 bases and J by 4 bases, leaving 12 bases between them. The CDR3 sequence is CASSLAATETYGYTF. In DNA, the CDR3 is TGTGCCAGCAGCTTAGCGGCGACAGAAACCTATGGCTACACCTTC.

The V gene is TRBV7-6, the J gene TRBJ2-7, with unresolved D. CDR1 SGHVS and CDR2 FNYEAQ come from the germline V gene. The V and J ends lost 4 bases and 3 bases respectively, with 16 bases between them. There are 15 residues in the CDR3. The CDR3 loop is CASSSPPPPLYEQYF. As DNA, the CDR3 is TGTGCCAGCAGCTCGCCACCGCCTCCCCTCTACGAGCAGTACTTC.

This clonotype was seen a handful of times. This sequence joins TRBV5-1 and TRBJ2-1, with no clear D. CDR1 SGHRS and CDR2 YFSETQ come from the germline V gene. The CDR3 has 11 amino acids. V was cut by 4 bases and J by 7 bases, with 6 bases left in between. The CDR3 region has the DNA TGCGCCAGCAGCACCTTTAATGAGCAGTTCTTC. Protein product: CASSTFNEQFF.

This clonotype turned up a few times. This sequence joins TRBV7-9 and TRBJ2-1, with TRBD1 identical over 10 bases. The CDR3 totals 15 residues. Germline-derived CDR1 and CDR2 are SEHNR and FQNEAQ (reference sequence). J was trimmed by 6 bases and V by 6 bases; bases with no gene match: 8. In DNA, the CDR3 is TGTGCCAGCAGTTCCGGGACAGGGGCCCTCAATGAGCAGTTCTTC. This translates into CASSSGTGALNEQFF.

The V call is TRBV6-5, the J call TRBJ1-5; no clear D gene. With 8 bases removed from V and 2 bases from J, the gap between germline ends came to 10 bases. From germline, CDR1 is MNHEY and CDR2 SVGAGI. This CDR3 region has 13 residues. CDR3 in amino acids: CASGVWGNQPQHF. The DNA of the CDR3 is TGTGCCAGCGGGGTTTGGGGCAATCAGCCCCAGCATTTT.

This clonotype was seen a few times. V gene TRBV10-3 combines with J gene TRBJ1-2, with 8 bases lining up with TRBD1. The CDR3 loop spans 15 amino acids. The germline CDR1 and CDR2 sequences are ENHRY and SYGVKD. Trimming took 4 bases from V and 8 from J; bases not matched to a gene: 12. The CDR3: CAISARATGDRGYTF. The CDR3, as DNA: TGTGCCATCAGTGCAAGGGCGACAGGGGACAGAGGCTACACCTTC.